One and the same sample provided the 14 T cell receptor beta chains below, sequenced in a study of shared clonotypes between healthy human individuals. Only in-frame clones appear in the TCRdb table, and some are missing; sequencing was by immunoSEQ multiplex PCR. The sample records approximately 510,000 clones, less than 85% being singletons. The sequenced sample was PBMCs. The source of these receptors is a middle-aged woman in good health. Some clones in this sample may be carry-over from other donors' samples.

The chain employs TRBV7-2 and TRBJ1-1; D gene ambiguous. This CDR3 has 16 amino acids. The V end was cut by 1 base, the J end by 0 bases, with 12 bases between. Germline loops: CDR1 SGHTA, CDR2 FQGNSA. CDR3 loop: CASSLDTRELNTEAFF. The CDR3 DNA reads TGTGCCAGCAGCTTAGACACCCGGGAGTTGAACACTGAAGCTTTCTTT. Variable domain in full (rest from reference TRBV7-2 and TRBJ1-1): GAGVSQSPSNKVTEKGKDVELRCDPISGHTALYWYRQSLGQGLEFLIYFQGNSAPDKSGLPSDRFSAERTGGSVSTLTIQRTQQEDSAVYLCASSLDTRELNTEAFFGQGTRLTVV.

V usage is TRBV7-8 and J usage is TRBJ2-7, with 7 nucleotides matching TRBD1. The CDR3 loop spans 14 amino acids. In germline, CDR1 is SGHVS, CDR2 FQNEAQ. Trimming at V came to 5 bases and at J to 2 bases, leaving 6 bases not matched to a gene. CDR3 region: CASSMDRFTYEQYF. DNA of the CDR3: TGTGCCAGCAGCATGGACAGGTTTACCTACGAGCAGTACTTC.

The chain combines TRBV10-2 with TRBJ2-5; TRBD1 matches at 9 bases. The end of the DNA fits TRBJ2-7 better, so the J call may be wrong. Germline V gene data show CDR1 as WSHSY and CDR2 as SAAADI. This CDR3 spans 14 amino acids. As DNA, the CDR3 is TGCGCCAGCAGCGGACAGGGGTGGACCTACGAGCAGTACTTC. It codes for CASSGQGWTYEQYF.

In its sample, this clone was seen a few times. The chain carries TRBV7-2 and TRBJ1-1; D is possibly TRBD1 (6 bases). Germline assignment: CDR1 SGHTA and CDR2 FQGNSA. V dropped 1 base and J dropped 1 base, with 10 bases sitting between them. The length of the CDR3 is 15 residues. The DNA of the CDR3 is TGTGCCAGCAGCTTAGAGGGGGGAGGGAACACTGAAGCTTTCTTT. This codes for CASSLEGGGNTEAFF.

V is TRBV18 and J is TRBJ2-6, with TRBD2 matching 8 bases. V gave up 3 bases and J gave up 1 base; unmatched junction bases: 14. Germline V gene sequence: CDR1 KGHSH, CDR2 LQKENI. CDR3 length equals 20 residues. The CDR3 reads CASSPSGRAGGRSGANVLTF. CDR3 nucleotide sequence: TGTGCCAGCTCACCCTCGGGAAGAGCGGGCGGGAGGTCTGGGGCCAACGTCCTGACTTTC.

This sequence joins TRBV27 and TRBJ2-2, with no clear D. The V gene lost 0 bases and the J gene lost 5 bases, with 7 bases spanning the gap. The CDR3 spans 14 residues. From germline, CDR1 is MNHEY and CDR2 SMNVEV (reference sequence). The CDR3 protein is CASSLSGLTGELFF. In DNA, the CDR3 is TGTGCCAGCAGTTTATCGGGTCTTACCGGGGAGCTGTTTTTT.

V gene TRBV7-2 combines with J gene TRBJ2-3, with 9 bases fitting TRBD2. Germline V gene sequence: CDR1 SGHTA, CDR2 FQGNSA. This CDR3 is built from 16 residues. The V gene end was trimmed by 0 bases and the J gene end by 3 bases; junction bases not matched to a gene: 4. DNA of the CDR3: TGTGCCAGCAGCTTAGCGTTAGCGGGAGTAACAGATACGCAGTATTTT. It specifies CASSLALAGVTDTQYF.

CDR3: CASSSRQGATYEQYF. The CDR3 bases are TGTGCCAGCAGTTCTAGACAGGGGGCCACCTACGAGCAGTACTTC. The chain is built from TRBV5-4 and TRBJ2-7; 10 nucleotides line up with TRBD1. Trimming cost V 5 bases and J 2 bases; bases outside gene matches: 7. The CDR3 sequence is 15 residues long. Germline V gene sequence: CDR1 SGHNT, CDR2 YYREEE (reference sequence).

The rearrangement links TRBV2 to TRBJ2-6, with 8 nucleotides matching TRBD1. V shed 4 bases, J shed 1 base, and the junction held 3 bases outside the gene matches. Germline V CDR1 and CDR2: SNHLY, FYNNEI. The CDR3 runs to 16 residues. As DNA, the CDR3 is TGTGCCAGCAGTGGAACAGGGGGGTCTGGGGCCAACGTCCTGACTTTC. Encoded protein: CASSGTGGSGANVLTF.

The genes are TRBV19 and TRBJ2-1, with 11 bases lining up with TRBD2. Germline assignment: CDR1 LNHDA and CDR2 SQIVND (reference sequence). V lost 8 bases and J lost 8; bases outside the gene matches: 14. The CDR3 spans 16 residues. This CDR3 is CASGGTSGTHGYEQFF. CDR3 bases: TGTGCCAGTGGAGGGACTAGCGGCACCCATGGGTATGAGCAGTTCTTC. Full variable domain (missing parts from reference TRBV19 and TRBJ2-1): DGGITQSPKYLFRKEGQNVTLSCEQNLNHDAMYWYRQDPGQGLRLIYYSQIVNDFQKGDIAEGYSVSREKKESFPLTVTSAQKNPTAFYLCASGGTSGTHGYEQFFGPGTRLTVL.

Regarding this clone: The same CDR3 also results from other DNA sequences found in this sample. The V call is TRBV18, the J call TRBJ2-5; no clear D gene. V lost 5 bases and J lost 2, with 9 bases in between. The length of the CDR3 is 13 residues. Per germline, CDR1 KGHSH and CDR2 LQKENI. CDR3 bases: TGTGCCAGCTCAAGGGCCGAACAAGAGACCCAGTACTTC. This gives the protein CASSRAEQETQYF.

The CDR3 protein is CASSQDRGLAASYEQYF. CDR3 nucleotides: TGTGCCAGCAGCCAAGATAGAGGACTAGCGGCCTCCTACGAGCAGTACTTC. The rearrangement uses TRBV4-2 and TRBJ2-7, with TRBD2 matching 10 bases. Unmatched junction bases numbered 5, after V lost 0 bases and J lost 0 bases. The germline V gene encodes CDR1 LGHNA and CDR2 YNFKEQ. The CDR3 sequence is 17 residues long.

This chain links TRBV7-9 with TRBJ1-2; unclear D gene. This CDR3 is 14 amino acids long. Germline values: CDR1 SEHNR, CDR2 FQNEAQ (reference sequence). V lost 2 bases to trimming and J lost 8 bases, with 15 bases between them. CDR3 nucleotide sequence: TGTGCCAGCAGCTTATCCTTAGCCGTGGGAGGCTACACCTTC. Amino acid sequence: CASSLSLAVGGYTF.

As to this clone: Different DNA sequences within this sample yield the same CDR3. The rearrangement links TRBV7-2 to TRBJ2-3; D unresolved. Germline CDR1 is SGHTA and CDR2 is FQGNSA. The CDR3 contains 14 residues. Trimming removed 1 base from V and 0 bases from J, with 5 bases in between. This CDR3 reads CASSLGPSTDTQYF. The CDR3 DNA reads as TGTGCCAGCAGCTTAGGCCCGAGCACAGATACGCAGTATTTT.